This T cell receptor (beta chain) was observed in a study of T cells in Graves' hyperthyroidism and ophthalmopathy. Study results and caveats: In validation, the model predicted ophthalmopathy. These predictions came a median roughly 6.5 months before onset.

Newly diagnosed hyperthyroidism, duration under 2 months, in patients aged 18 to 65. Uncontrolled infections, other autoimmune diseases, pregnancy or lactation led to exclusion of patients. As for this clonotype: What it binds is not known.

It was RNA transcripts that yielded the amplified TCR beta CDR3 regions. Carried out on the TCR CDR3, a first-round RT-PCR used the HTBI primer set. Each CDR3 protein gets one entry after TCRdb re-called the multiplex PCR reads with MiXCR. The sample yields 530,000 or so distinct CDR3 sequences, 46% seen once. The receptor was isolated from a woman aged 18-29 years with Graves' hyperthyroidism. Input material: peripheral blood or thyroid tissue (not recorded which).

Here the CDR3 reads CASSGYSTGAGGYTF. In nucleotides, the CDR3 is TGTGCCAGCAGCGGATACTCAACAGGGGCCGGTGGCTACACCTTC. V usage is TRBV9 and J usage is TRBJ1-2, with 7 bases that match TRBD1. CDR1 SGDLS and CDR2 YYNGEE come from the germline V gene. The CDR3 extends over 15 amino acids. V lost 3 bases to trimming and J lost 7 bases; unmatched junction nucleotides: 12.